The T cell receptor (beta chain) described here comes from a study of T-cell memory formation after mild COVID-19. Study results and limitations: For contracting clones, CD4+ ones sat mainly in CM and EM, CD8+ in EMRA. Clones that contracted from day 15 to 85 were balanced CD4/CD8, while later expanders leaned CD4+. Second-wave clones peaking on day 37 lacked confirmed SARS-CoV-2 specificity.

The TCR alpha and TCR beta cDNA libraries, bearing sample barcodes and UMIs, were generated by 5'RACE using constant-segment primers. TCRdb re-called the 5' RACE reads with MiXCR, one entry per CDR3 protein. The sample lists around 200,000 distinct CDR3 sequences, 27% seen once, with around 10% in the top ten. This clonotype was detected a few times. As yet, its antigen is unknown. The source is an adult woman who had mild COVID-19 (a few samples of this study predate the infection). Cell type and time point are not known. Source material: PBMCs or a T cell subset sorted from them (not recorded which).

The CDR3 spells CSARAVGTGGTYEQYF. CDR3 sequence (DNA): TGCAGTGCTAGAGCCGTAGGTACAGGGGGGACCTACGAGCAGTACTTC. The chain links TRBV20-1 to TRBJ2-7, with 8 bases fitting TRBD1. V shed 1 base and J 2 bases; nucleotides not matched to a gene: 10. CDR3 length equals 16 residues. Germline V lookup: CDR1 DFQATT, CDR2 SNEGSKA (reference sequence).